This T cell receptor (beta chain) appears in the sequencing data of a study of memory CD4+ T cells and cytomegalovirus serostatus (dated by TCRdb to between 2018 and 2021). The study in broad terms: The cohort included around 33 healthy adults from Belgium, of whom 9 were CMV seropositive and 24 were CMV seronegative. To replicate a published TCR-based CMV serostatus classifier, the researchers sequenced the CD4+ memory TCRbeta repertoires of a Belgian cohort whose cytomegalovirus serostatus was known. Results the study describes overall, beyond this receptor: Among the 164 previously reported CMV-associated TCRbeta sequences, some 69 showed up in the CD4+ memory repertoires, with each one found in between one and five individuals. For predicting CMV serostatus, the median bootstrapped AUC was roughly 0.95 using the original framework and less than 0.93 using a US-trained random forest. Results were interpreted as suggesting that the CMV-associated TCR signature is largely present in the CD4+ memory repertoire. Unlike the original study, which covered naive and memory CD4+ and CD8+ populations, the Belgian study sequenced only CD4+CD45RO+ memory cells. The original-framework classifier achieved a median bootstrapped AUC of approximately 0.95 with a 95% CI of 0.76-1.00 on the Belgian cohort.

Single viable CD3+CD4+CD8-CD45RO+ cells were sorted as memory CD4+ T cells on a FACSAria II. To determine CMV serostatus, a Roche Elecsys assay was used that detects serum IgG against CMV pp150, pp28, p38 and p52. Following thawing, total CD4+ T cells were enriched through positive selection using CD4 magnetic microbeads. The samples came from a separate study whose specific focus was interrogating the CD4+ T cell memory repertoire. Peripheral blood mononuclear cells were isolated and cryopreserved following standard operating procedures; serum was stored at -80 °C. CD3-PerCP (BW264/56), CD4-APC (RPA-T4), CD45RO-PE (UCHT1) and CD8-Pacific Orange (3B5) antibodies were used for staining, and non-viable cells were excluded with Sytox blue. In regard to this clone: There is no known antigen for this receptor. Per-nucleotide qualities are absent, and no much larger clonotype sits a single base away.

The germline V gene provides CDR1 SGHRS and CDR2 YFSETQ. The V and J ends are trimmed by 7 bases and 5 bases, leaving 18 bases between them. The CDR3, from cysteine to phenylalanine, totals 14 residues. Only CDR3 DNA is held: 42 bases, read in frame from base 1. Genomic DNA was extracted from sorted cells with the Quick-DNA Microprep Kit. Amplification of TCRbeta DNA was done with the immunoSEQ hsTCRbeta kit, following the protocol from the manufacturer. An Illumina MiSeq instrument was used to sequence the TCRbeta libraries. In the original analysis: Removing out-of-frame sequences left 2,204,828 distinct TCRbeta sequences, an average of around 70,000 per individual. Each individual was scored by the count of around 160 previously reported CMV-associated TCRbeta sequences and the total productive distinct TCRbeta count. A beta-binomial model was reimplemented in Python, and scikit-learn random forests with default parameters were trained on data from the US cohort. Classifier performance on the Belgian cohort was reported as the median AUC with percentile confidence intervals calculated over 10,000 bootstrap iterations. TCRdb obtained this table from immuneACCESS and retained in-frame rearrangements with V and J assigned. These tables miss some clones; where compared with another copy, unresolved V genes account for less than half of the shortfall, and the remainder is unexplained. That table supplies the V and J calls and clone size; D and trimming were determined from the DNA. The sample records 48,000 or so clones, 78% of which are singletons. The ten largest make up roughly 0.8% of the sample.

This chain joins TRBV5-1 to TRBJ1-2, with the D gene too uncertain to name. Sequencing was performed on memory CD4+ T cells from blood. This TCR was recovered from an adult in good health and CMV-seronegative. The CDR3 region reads CASSPRTTGYGYTF. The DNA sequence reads TGCGCCAGCTCCCCCCGGACCACCGGGTATGGCTACACCTTC.